This TCR beta chain was documented in a study of CXCR3-negative and CXCR3-positive naive CD8 T cells. General observations from the study: Similar TRBV-TRBJ usage was seen in naive cells (both CXCR3-negative and CXCR3-positive), but memory cells differed. TCR interaction strength was inferred from TRB CDR3 physicochemistry, as CD5 matched across naive subsets. More hydrophobic TRB CDR3s were found in CXCR3-positive naive cells than in CXCR3-negative naive cells.

Germline V gene data show CDR1 as SEHNR and CDR2 as FQNEAQ (reference sequence). The CDR3 contains 14 residues. Triplicate sorts, around 300,000 cells apiece, were made for each CD8+ T cell subset. Remarks on this clonotype: Its antigen is undetermined.

UMI-labeled TRB cDNA libraries were prepared by 5' RACE. TCRdb re-called the 5' RACE reads and gives one entry per CDR3 protein, without DNA. The sample has around 88,000 distinct CDR3 sequences. The chain is built from TRBV7-9 and TRBJ2-1; checking the TCRdb D call of TRBD1 is not possible without DNA. Input material: naive CXCR3+ CD8+ T cells from blood. Regarding subset: CD45RO-CCR7+CD27+CD95- naive CD8+ T cells expressing CXCR3 (TNR3+). This clonotype was obtained from a human donor in good health. Some clones in this sample may be carry-over from other donors' samples. CDR3 region: CASSPPLAYNEQFF.